This T cell receptor beta chain is from a study of cytomegalovirus exposure and HLA in healthy donors. Background on the study: Drawn from HLA-typed donors, 83 million or so unique TCRs were held in an early data release. Findings of the study overall: Many donors shared some public TCRs, even though most TCR sequences were rare. Using a false discovery rate of 0.05, a later analysis showed that 16,951 TCR beta sequences were associated with HLA alleles. In a later analysis, the majority of CMV-associated beta chains seemingly showed HLA restriction.

Germline loops: CDR1 MDHEN, CDR2 SYDVKM. With 4 bases removed from V and 3 bases from J, the gap between germline ends came to 13 bases. This CDR3 has 15 amino acids. This PCR relied on a set of 60 Vbeta primers and 13 Jbeta primers. Using immunoSEQ multiplex PCR, the repertoire was profiled, and TCRdb retains in-frame clones only, with some absent. This sample has 90,000 to 100,000 clones, with 74% found just once. As for this clone: The antigen remains unidentified.

Sequences were obtained from PBMCs. This sequence joins TRBV28 and TRBJ1-5, with TRBD1 as a possible D gene (6 bases). This TCR derives from a male donor in good health and CMV-seronegative. The CDR3 DNA sequence: TGTGCCAGCAGTTCGACAGGCCATATCAATCAGCCCCAGCATTTT. Translated, it gives CASSSTGHINQPQHF.